This paragraph reports one T cell receptor beta chain. The PCR made use of 60 Vbeta and 13 Jbeta primers. TCRdb's copy holds only in-frame clones and misses some; the assay was immunoSEQ multiplex PCR. Found here are almost 90,000 clones, 85% of them singletons; the top ten hold 6.5% to 9%. The data were obtained in a study of cytomegalovirus exposure and HLA in healthy donors. This TCR was sampled from a man in his forties or fifties in good health and CMV-seropositive. The sample was PBMCs.

For the CDR3, the DNA is TGTGCCAGCAGCTCCCGACAGGATGGCTACACCTTC. Translating it yields CASSSRQDGYTF. V usage is TRBV7-2 and J usage is TRBJ1-2; D is possibly TRBD1 (6 bases). V gave up 4 bases and J gave up 6 bases, with 9 bases separating them. The CDR3 spans 12 residues. Germline CDR1 and CDR2: SGHTA and FQGNSA.